This TCR beta chain was recovered during a study of post-analysis software for immune sequencing data (dated by TCRdb to 2013 to 2016). As for the study more broadly: The recorded disease courses included relapsing-remitting, secondary progressive and progressive-relapsing multiple sclerosis, and some patients had no subtype annotation. Patient repertoires were compared against roughly 12 previously published healthy control repertoires from donors aged 6 to 25 years. A subset of samples was prepared in parallel using single-end sample barcoding, then pooled and co-amplified after Illumina adapter ligation.

TCR beta repertoires were profiled from peripheral blood of 10 to 15 young patients with multiple sclerosis to demonstrate the VDJtools post-analysis software. Multiple sclerosis patients were children and adolescents aged 6 to 15 years. Study-level results and caveats: Normalized Chao1 diversity was significantly lower in multiple sclerosis patients than controls, suggesting substantial peripheral T-cell clonal expansion. The control group was slightly older than the multiple sclerosis patient group. Direct clustering with F measure revealed strong co-clustering of samples prepared in the same batch, which led to a batch-effect correction. Several TRBV segments, including TRBV5-6, TRBV5-1 and TRBV20-1, were significantly more frequent in patients than controls.

Counted from cysteine to phenylalanine, this CDR3 has 14 amino acids. The CDR3 DNA has 42 bases and is translated from base 1. CDR1 MNHEY and CDR2 SVGAGI were looked up in the germline V gene. Trimming at the junction amounts to 0 bases on V and 3 bases on J, and the germline ends lie 8 bases apart. Regarding this clonotype: This receptor's antigen is unknown. No base qualities exist here, and no much larger clone lies one base off it.

The library was produced with PCR. The instrument given in TCRdb is Illumina HiSeq 2500. To reduce PCR and sequencing biases, unique molecular identifiers were incorporated into the TCR beta cDNA libraries. Roughly 0.5 million cDNA molecules were obtained per 1 to 10 million input T cells, so each molecule approximated one T cell. Patient libraries were prepared and sequenced with the same protocol used for the earlier healthy control dataset. Samples belonging to the same batch were prepared together, multiplexed and sequenced on a shared HiSeq lane. The paper's data handling went like this. Raw barcoded reads were processed with MIGEC, and single-read molecular identifier groups were discarded before consensus assembly and CDR3 extraction. Clonotype tables were post-analysed with VDJtools, and diversity was normalized by down-sampling all datasets to the smallest sample size. To correct batch-related cross-sample contamination, repertoire overlap clustering matched CDR3 amino acid sequences but not nucleotide sequences. In TCRdb, the public reads were trimmed at Q25 with fastp and aligned with MiXCR, with productive beta chains retained. Records with the same CDR3 protein are collapsed into one entry carrying the most frequent genes and DNA. The V and J calls and clone size come from TCRdb's table, not from the authors' own analysis. This sample is represented by 450,000 to 700,000 distinct CDR3 sequences; 44% of them were singletons. The leading ten clones occupy roughly 1.7% of the sample.

Sample: blood. This receptor was taken from a girl aged 10 to 17 with multiple sclerosis. This chain joins TRBV6-5 to TRBJ1-2; the D gene identity is not certain. The DNA sequence is as follows: TGTGCCAGCAGTTACTCGACCGCAGACTATGGCTACACCTTC. Protein translation: CASSYSTADYGYTF.